Sequencing of this TCR beta chain was carried out in a study of T cell repertoires in cytomegalovirus infection (dated by TCRdb to about 2019). About the investigation overall: Donor HLA type was relevant to the analysis, as public TCR beta signatures indicated carriage of CMV infection together with the matching HLA type. General study outcomes and caveats: In both this cohort and an independent approximately 350-donor cohort, the cumulative frequency of public TCR beta family members distinguished carriers of CMV infection plus the relevant HLA type. In the ex vivo response, HLA-C-restricted CMV-specific TCR beta clonotypes were dominant, and in two of eight donors the single most frequent clonotype came from this HLA-C-restricted group.

About this clonotype itself: Its antigen has not been determined. It has no much larger one-base neighbor in the sample; base qualities were not kept.

The germline V gene supplies CDR1 SGHRS and CDR2 YFSETQ. V is clipped by 4 bases and J by 6 bases, and the sequence between their germline boundaries is 16 bases long. The CDR3 measures 14 amino acids from cysteine to phenylalanine. Just the 42-base CDR3 DNA is kept, in frame starting at base 1. Sequencing used an Illumina HiSeq 1500. TCRdb reworked the public reads: Q25 trimming with fastp, MiXCR clone assembly, productive beta chains retained. Duplicate CDR3 protein sequences are folded into a single record with the most common DNA and genes. This sample has roughly 180,000 distinct CDR3 sequences in its table, and roughly 28% of those were observed once. The ten largest clones take up 30% to 35% of the sample.

The chain is encoded by TRBV5-1 joined to TRBJ1-2; a weak D assignment points to TRBD1 (6 bases agree). The sequencing sample was made of PBMCs. The TCR was taken from a human donor in good health (CMV status not recorded). Some clones in this sample may be carry-over from other donors' samples. The nucleotide sequence is TGCGCCAGCAGCCTATCGGGGGCGCAAAATGGCTACACCTTC. It specifies CASSLSGAQNGYTF.